Following are 3 T cell receptor beta chains from one sample sequenced in a study of shared clonotypes between healthy human individuals. Naive CD8 cells comprised CD45RO-negative, CCR7-positively selected cells, excluding terminally differentiated effector memory CD45RA+ cells. The method was immunoSEQ multiplex PCR; TCRdb's version includes in-frame clones alone and lacks a portion of them. This sample has some 2 million clones, with around 96% found just once. The material sequenced was naive CD8+ T cells sorted from blood. All receptors derive from a young man in good health.

This chain uses TRBV11-3 with TRBJ2-5; TRBD1 matches 7 bases. The CDR3 contains 14 residues. The V gene end was trimmed by 5 bases and the J gene end by 7 bases; junction bases not matched to a gene: 10. The germline CDR1 and CDR2 sequences are SGHNT and YENEEA. The CDR3 here is CASSPVTGAGTQYF. The CDR3 DNA sequence: TGTGCCAGCAGCCCGGTCACAGGGGCTGGGACCCAGTACTTC.

This clone was seen a single time. The V and J genes are TRBV7-9 and TRBJ2-7; the D call may be TRBD1 or TRBD2 (5 bases each). V gave up 5 bases and J gave up 7 bases, with 15 bases separating them. Germline V lookup: CDR1 SEHNR, CDR2 FQNEAQ (reference sequence). The CDR3 is made up of 13 amino acids. The CDR3 nucleotides are TGTGCCAGCAGCCCATACGGGGCAGGGGAGCAGTACTTC. Protein sequence: CASSPYGAGEQYF. Supplemented by reference TRBV7-9 and TRBJ2-7, the full variable domain reads DTGVSQNPRHKITKRGQNVTFRCDPISEHNRLYWYRQTLGQGPEFLTYFQNEAQLEKSRLLSDRFSAERPKGSFSTLEIQRTEQGDSAMYLCASSPYGAGEQYFGPGTRLTVT.

The CDR3 spells CASRGTIMTEQFF. CDR3 nucleotides: TGCGCCAGCAGGGGGACTATTATGACTGAGCAGTTCTTC. This chain links TRBV10-1 with TRBJ2-1, with TRBD2 identical over 7 bases. With 6 bases clipped from V and 9 bases from J, the junction kept 8 bases outside the gene matches. The germline V gene encodes CDR1 WNHNN and CDR2 SYGVQD (reference sequence). This CDR3 contains 13 residues.